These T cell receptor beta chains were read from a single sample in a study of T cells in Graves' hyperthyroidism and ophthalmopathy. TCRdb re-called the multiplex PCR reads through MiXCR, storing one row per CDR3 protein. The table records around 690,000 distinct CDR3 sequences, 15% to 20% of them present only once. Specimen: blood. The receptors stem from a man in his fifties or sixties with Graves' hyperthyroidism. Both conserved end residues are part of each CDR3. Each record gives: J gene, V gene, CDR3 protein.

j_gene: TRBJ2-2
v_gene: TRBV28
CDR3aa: CASSLSPLGRMGGELFF

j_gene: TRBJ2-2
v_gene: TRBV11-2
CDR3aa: CASSLEPGYTGELFF

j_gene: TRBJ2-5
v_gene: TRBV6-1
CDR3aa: CASSFPGRSYLETQYF

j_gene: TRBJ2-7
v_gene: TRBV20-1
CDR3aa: CSARKRTEGEQYF

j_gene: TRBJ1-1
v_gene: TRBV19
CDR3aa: CASSRERTEAFF

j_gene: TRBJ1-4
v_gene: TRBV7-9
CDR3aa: CASSRTGNEKLFF

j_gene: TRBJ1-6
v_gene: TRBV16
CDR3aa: CASSRRTDSHYNSPLHF

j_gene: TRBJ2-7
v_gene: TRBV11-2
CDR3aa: CASSLTTGTSGRLYEQYF

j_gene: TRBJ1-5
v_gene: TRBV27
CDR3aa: CASSPLSSNQPQHF

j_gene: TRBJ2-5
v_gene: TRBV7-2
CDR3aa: CASSFGRGWETQYF

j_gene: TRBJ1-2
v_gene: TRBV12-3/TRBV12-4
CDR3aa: CASSPEAELNYGYTF

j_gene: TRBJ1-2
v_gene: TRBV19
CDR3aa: CASSMTGRYGYTF

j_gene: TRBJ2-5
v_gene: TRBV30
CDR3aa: CAWSNDNQETQYF

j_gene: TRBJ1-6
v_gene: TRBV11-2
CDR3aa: CASSPLQGSYNSPLHF

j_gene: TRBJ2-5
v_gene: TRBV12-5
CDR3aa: CASGLEGEETQYF

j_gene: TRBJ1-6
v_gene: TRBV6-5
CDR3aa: CASSYDSNSPLHF

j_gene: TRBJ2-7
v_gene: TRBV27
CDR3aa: CASSFGLPVSYEQYF

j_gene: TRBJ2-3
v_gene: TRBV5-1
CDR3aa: CASSLRREAADTQYF

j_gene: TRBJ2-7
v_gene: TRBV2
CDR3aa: CATRGGRNYEQYF

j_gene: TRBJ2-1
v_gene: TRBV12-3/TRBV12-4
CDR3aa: CASRPPGLAGNEQFF

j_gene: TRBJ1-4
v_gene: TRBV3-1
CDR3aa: CASSQRQSNEKLFF

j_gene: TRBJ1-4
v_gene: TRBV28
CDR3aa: CASSEAGTGDNEKLFF

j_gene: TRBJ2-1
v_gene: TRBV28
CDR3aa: CASRGQAGGDDEQFF

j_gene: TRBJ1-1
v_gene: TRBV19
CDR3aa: CASSLQIWTEAFF

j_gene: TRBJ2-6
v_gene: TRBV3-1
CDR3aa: CASSNDSIYSGANVLTF

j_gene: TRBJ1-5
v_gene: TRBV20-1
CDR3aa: CSAGGSGTPSNQPQHF

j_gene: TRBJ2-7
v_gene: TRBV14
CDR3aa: CASSQGLIGQYF

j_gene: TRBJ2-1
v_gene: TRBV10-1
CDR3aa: CASSPEKGERGWLYNEQFF

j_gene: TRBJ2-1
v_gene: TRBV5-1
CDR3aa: CASSLEGRSNYNEQFF

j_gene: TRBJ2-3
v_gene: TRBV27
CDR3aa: CASSEDRSGRGTQYF